A selection of T cell receptor beta chains follows, all from one sample in a study of shared clonotypes between healthy human individuals. The repertoire was sequenced with immunoSEQ multiplex PCR; TCRdb's copy has only in-frame clones and lacks some. The data show millions of clones, roughly nine tenths seen once. Input material: naive CD4+ T cells sorted from blood. These receptors were obtained from a man aged 18-30 years in good health. Each CDR3 is given with its conserved first and last residue. A D gene is named only where the DNA matches it firmly. Part of the rows lack a size; the others show once, few, many or a class for expanded clones.

v_call	j_call	clone_size	d_call	cdr3_nt	cdr3_aa
TRBV11-2	TRBJ2-5	.	.	TGTGCCAGCAGCTTAGATCGGGGGGCCGTTCTTGAGACCCAGTACTTC	CASSLDRGAVLETQYF
TRBV5-6	TRBJ1-6	.	TRBD1	TGTGCCAGCAGCTCCGCCGGGACAGGGGTTTCCTATAATTCACCCCTCCACTTT	CASSSAGTGVSYNSPLHF
TRBV2	TRBJ2-5	.	TRBD2	TGTGCCAGCAGTGCCGTTAGCGGGGGCGTAGGGACCCAGTACTTC	CASSAVSGGVGTQYF
TRBV7-9	TRBJ2-3	.	.	TGTGCCAGCAGCTTAGCACCCCCAGATACGCAGTATTTT	CASSLAPPDTQYF
TRBV19	TRBJ2-3	once	TRBD2	TGTGCCAGTAGTGACAGCGGGAGACGGAGCACAGATACGCAGTATTTT	CASSDSGRRSTDTQYF
TRBV6-5	TRBJ2-7	.	.	TGTGCCAGCAGCCCGGGAGCCTACGAGCAGTACTTC	CASSPGAYEQYF
TRBV7-7	TRBJ1-1	.	.	TGTGCTAGCAGCTTAAGGGGGGGCACTGAAGCTTTCTTT	CASSLRGGTEAFF
TRBV7-9	TRBJ2-7	.	.	TGTGCCAGCAGACCAGGTTGGGCTAAAGGGCGGATCACCTACGAGCAGTACTTC	CASRPGWAKGRITYEQYF
TRBV6-1	TRBJ2-5	.	.	TGTGCCAGCAGTGAAATGGAAGAGACCCAGTACTTC	CASSEMEETQYF
TRBV6-4	TRBJ2-5	.	TRBD1	TGTGCCAGCAGTGAAATACAGGGGCGGTTAGAGACCCAGTACTTC	CASSEIQGRLETQYF